The rows below give T cell receptor beta chains drawn from one sample of a study of Graves' ophthalmopathy and Graves' hyperthyroidism. TCRdb itself ran the multiplex PCR reads through MiXCR, one entry per CDR3 protein. The profile shows 650,000 to 900,000 distinct CDR3 sequences, 40% of them singletons. Sequenced sample: peripheral blood. The receptor set was obtained from an adult man with Graves' ophthalmopathy. Each CDR3 is given without its conserved first and last residue.

J	V	CDR3
TRBJ2-7	TRBV11-2	ASSFRGVSAYEQY
TRBJ1-1	TRBV5-8	ASSLLGRGRPNTEAF
TRBJ1-4	TRBV11-2	ASSSRGLNEKLF
TRBJ1-5	TRBV20-1	SARGGQGALEPQH
TRBJ1-5	TRBV9	ASSPPGFSSNQPQH
TRBJ2-5	TRBV12-3/TRBV12-4	ASSHTGTSGRETQY
TRBJ2-7	TRBV12-3/TRBV12-4	ASSPNPWVSYEQY
TRBJ2-5	TRBV9	ASSRGTPGETQY
TRBJ2-5	TRBV7-2	ASSLIYRVGETQY
TRBJ1-5	TRBV7-2	ASSLFGTYSNQPQH
TRBJ1-4	TRBV10-3	AAGTGKTNEKLF
TRBJ2-7	TRBV20-1	SAGASLLAGYYEQY
TRBJ1-2	TRBV2	ASSSRDGSYGYT
TRBJ2-6	TRBV19	ASKDKSGANVLT
TRBJ2-5	TRBV25-1	ARGLAGGPGETQY
TRBJ1-1	TRBV29-1	SVEDLTGRGEAF
TRBJ1-4	TRBV15	ATSREKGTNEKLF
TRBJ2-7	TRBV25-1	AISESGRGSYEQY
TRBJ1-1	TRBV20-1	SAPGGGTEAF
TRBJ1-6	TRBV9	ASSVQEYNSPLH
TRBJ2-7	TRBV29-1	SVSGQGVASEQY
TRBJ2-5	TRBV5-6	ASSLWLIPPETQY
TRBJ2-2	TRBV25-1	AWSVGRRNTGELF
TRBJ1-2	TRBV5-6	ASSLARGWGGYT
TRBJ1-4	TRBV15	ATSTGNEKLF
TRBJ1-1	TRBV29-1	SGGTNTEAF
TRBJ1-1	TRBV7-9	VSSLEFFGGQDQAF
TRBJ2-2	TRBV7-3	ASSPIGGANTGELF
TRBJ1-1	TRBV15	ATSRDLLGTEAF